These T cell receptor beta chains were read from a single sample in a study of T cells in localized non-small cell lung cancer. Only in-frame clones appear in the TCRdb table, and some are missing; sequencing was by immunoSEQ multiplex PCR. Here the sample spans roughly 86,000 clones, roughly four fifths being singletons. Sequences were derived from peripheral blood, sampled before any cancer treatment. These receptors were obtained from a man aged 40 to 70 with stage I lung adenocarcinoma. The CDR3 runs from the conserved cysteine through the conserved F or W. The D gene is left open where the match is weak. The listing skips clone size in some rows; elsewhere it reads once, few, many or a size class.

V gene	D gene	J gene	clone size	CDR3 protein	CDR3 DNA
TRBV6-5	TRBD1	TRBJ2-3	-	CASSDRGADTQYF	TGTGCCAGCAGCGACAGGGGAGCAGATACGCAGTATTTT
TRBV5-4	TRBD1	TRBJ1-2	-	CASSLETGGGYTF	TGTGCCAGCAGCTTAGAAACAGGGGGCGGCTACACCTTC
TRBV5-5	-	TRBJ2-5	-	CASSTPGDQETQYF	TGTGCCAGCTCAACCCCAGGGGACCAAGAGACCCAGTACTTC
TRBV27	TRBD2	TRBJ2-5	once	CASSPSGRSGVLETQYF	TGTGCCAGCAGCCCGAGCGGGAGAAGTGGGGTTCTGGAGACCCAGTACTTC
TRBV9	-	TRBJ1-1	-	CASSVGTQMNTEAFF	TGTGCCAGCAGCGTAGGGACCCAAATGAACACTGAAGCTTTCTTT
TRBV27	-	TRBJ2-7	-	CASRIQGTYEQYF	TGTGCCAGCAGAATACAGGGAACCTACGAGCAGTACTTC
TRBV27	-	TRBJ2-2	-	CASSPIVGASGELFF	TGTGCCAGCAGCCCAATCGTCGGGGCTTCTGGGGAGCTGTTTTTT
TRBV12-5	-	TRBJ1-5	-	CASGFDAQPQHF	TGTGCTAGTGGTTTCGATGCTCAGCCCCAGCATTTT
TRBV6-1	-	TRBJ2-1	-	CASPEGGSLYNEQFF	TGTGCCAGTCCCGAGGGCGGGTCATTATACAATGAGCAGTTCTTC
TRBV27	-	TRBJ2-7	-	CASSPPSGPSYEQYF	TGTGCCAGCAGTCCCCCGAGCGGGCCCTCCTACGAGCAGTACTTC
TRBV7-9	TRBD1	TRBJ1-1	-	CASSDSGTGRGTEAFF	TGTGCCAGCAGCGACTCCGGGACAGGGAGAGGGACTGAAGCTTTCTTT
TRBV7-2	TRBD1	TRBJ1-5	-	CASSPVDRGLYQPQHF	TGTGCCAGCAGCCCTGTGGACAGGGGACTTTATCAGCCCCAGCATTTT
TRBV6-6	TRBD2	TRBJ2-1	-	CASRGAGGPLGEQFF	TGTGCCAGCAGGGGAGCGGGAGGGCCCCTGGGGGAGCAGTTCTTC
TRBV21-1	-	TRBJ1-2	medium-sized	CASSKAVGNYGYTF	TGTGCCAGCAGCAAAGCTGTAGGTAACTATGGCTACACCTTC
TRBV7-9	TRBD2	TRBJ2-5	-	CASTPRSGLDSETQYF	TGTGCCAGCACCCCCCGGTCGGGACTAGATTCGGAGACCCAGTACTTC
TRBV7-2	TRBD1	TRBJ2-7	few	CASSPRQGNYEQYF	TGTGCCAGCAGCCCTAGACAGGGTAACTACGAGCAGTACTTC
TRBV25-1	TRBD2	TRBJ2-7	-	CASSHTMGGQEQYF	TGTGCCAGCAGCCACACGATGGGAGGGCAGGAGCAGTACTTC
TRBV18	-	TRBJ2-5	-	CASSRQGGTQYF	TGTGCCAGCTCACGGCAGGGAGGGACCCAGTACTTC
TRBV7-2	-	TRBJ1-4	-	CASSLGGSSTNEKLFF	TGTGCCAGCAGCTTAGGAGGAAGTTCAACTAATGAAAAACTGTTTTTT
TRBV28	TRBD2	TRBJ2-3	once	CASSLANPGRGSWNTDTQYF	TGTGCCAGCAGTTTAGCCAACCCAGGGAGGGGATCTTGGAACACAGATACGCAGTATTTT
TRBV5-1	-	TRBJ2-1	-	CASSLDVIPYNEQFF	TGCGCCAGCAGCTTGGACGTGATTCCCTACAATGAGCAGTTCTTC
TRBV27	TRBD2	TRBJ2-7	-	CASSRLAGSYEQYF	TGTGCCAGCAGTCGACTAGCGGGCTCCTACGAGCAGTACTTC
TRBV28	-	TRBJ1-3	-	CASSFHKGATGNTIYF	TGTGCCAGCAGTTTCCATAAGGGAGCGACTGGAAACACCATATATTTT
TRBV11-2	-	TRBJ1-1	-	CASSYITEAFF	TGTGCCAGCAGCTACATCACTGAAGCTTTCTTT
TRBV2	TRBD2	TRBJ2-4	few	CASRTSGSYIQYF	TGTGCCAGCAGAACTAGCGGGAGTTACATTCAGTACTTC
TRBV28	TRBD1	TRBJ2-2	few	CASRRDRGPTTGELFF	TGTGCCAGCAGGAGGGACAGGGGGCCTACCACCGGGGAGCTGTTTTTT
TRBV6-5	-	TRBJ2-7	-	CASSYSPHIEQYF	TGTGCCAGCAGTTACTCTCCCCACATCGAGCAGTACTTC
TRBV18	TRBD1	TRBJ1-1	once	CASSMTGGWSEAFF	TGTGCCAGCTCAATGACAGGGGGCTGGTCTGAAGCTTTCTTT
TRBV6-5	-	TRBJ2-3	-	CASSAEGATQYF	TGTGCCAGCAGTGCAGAAGGTGCTACGCAGTATTTT
TRBV5-5	-	TRBJ2-1	-	CASSPEARQNSYNEQFF	TGTGCCAGCAGCCCGGAGGCCCGCCAGAACTCATACAATGAGCAGTTCTTC
TRBV9	-	TRBJ2-5	once	CASSDPGSGPTLETQYF	TGTGCCAGCAGCGACCCTGGGAGCGGGCCGACCTTGGAGACCCAGTACTTC
TRBV30	TRBD1	TRBJ1-4	-	CAWAGGYEKLFF	TGTGCCTGGGCAGGGGGCTATGAAAAACTGTTTTTT
TRBV11-2	-	TRBJ1-2	many	CASSLDRVGGGYTF	TGTGCCAGCAGCTTAGACAGGGTTGGAGGCGGCTACACCTTC
TRBV30	TRBD2	TRBJ2-7	-	CAWSAPGGPFYEQYF	TGTGCCTGGAGTGCCCCGGGAGGGCCCTTCTACGAGCAGTACTTC
TRBV6-5	-	TRBJ1-6	-	CASSYSRRGNSPLHF	TGTGCCAGCAGTTACTCGAGAAGGGGAAATTCACCCCTCCACTTT
TRBV11-3	-	TRBJ2-3	-	CASSLGTAITDTQYF	TGTGCCAGCAGCTTAGGGACAGCTATCACAGATACGCAGTATTTT
TRBV5-1	-	TRBJ1-3	-	CASSSTGNTIYF	TGCGCCAGCAGCTCTACTGGAAACACCATATATTTT
TRBV30	TRBD1	TRBJ2-6	-	CASGQGAPGANVLTF	TGTGCTTCGGGACAGGGGGCCCCTGGGGCCAACGTCCTGACTTTC
TRBV14	-	TRBJ2-5	-	CASSSPPETQYF	TGTGCCAGCAGCTCCCCCCCAGAGACCCAGTACTTC
TRBV30	-	TRBJ2-3	-	CAWTPSWAGTRTDTQYF	TGTGCCTGGACCCCATCGTGGGCAGGGACCCGCACAGATACGCAGTATTTT
TRBV7-9	TRBD1	TRBJ1-2	-	CASSPVGTGDGYTF	TGTGCCAGCAGCCCGGTTGGGACAGGGGATGGCTACACCTTC
TRBV5-6	-	TRBJ2-5	-	CASSWKETQYF	TGTGCCAGCAGCTGGAAAGAGACCCAGTACTTC